Below, 9 T cell receptor beta chains from the same sample are listed, as sequenced in a study of control samples from healthy donors and cancer patients. Measured with immunoSEQ multiplex PCR; TCRdb has only the in-frame clones, and not every one. The sample lists over 150,000 clones, 91% occurring once. Sequencing input: blood. The receptors were sampled from a middle-aged woman in good health.

The gene calls are TRBV7-2 and TRBJ1-1, with D perhaps matching TRBD1 (6 bases). This CDR3 spans 14 amino acids. The germline V and J ends were trimmed by 5 bases and 4 bases, with 14 bases remaining between them. The V gene's germline CDR1 is SGHTA and CDR2 FQGNSA. This CDR3 is CASSEYRAGTEAFF. DNA for the CDR3: TGTGCCAGCAGCGAATACAGGGCGGGCACTGAAGCTTTCTTT.

Here the CDR3 DNA reads TGTGCCAGCAGTGAAGCTAGCGGGGGGACCTACGAGCAGTACTTC. Translation: CASSEASGGTYEQYF. The chain employs TRBV6-1 and TRBJ2-7; 10 nucleotides agree with TRBD2. V shed 0 bases and J 2 bases; nucleotides not matched to a gene: 1. The CDR3 is 15 residues long. Per the germline V gene, CDR1 is MNHNS and CDR2 is SASEGT.

On this clone: This specimen includes other DNA sequences encoding the same CDR3. V gene TRBV6-5 combines with J gene TRBJ1-2; weak D call: TRBD1 (5 bases). V lost 0 bases and J lost 4, with 9 bases in between. Germline CDR1 is MNHEY and CDR2 is SVGAGI. CDR3 length: 14 amino acids. The DNA for the CDR3 is TGTGCCAGCAGTTACTCGCCTGGGGGCTATGGCTACACCTTC. The encoded protein is CASSYSPGGYGYTF.

The rearrangement uses TRBV29-1 and TRBJ1-2; maybe TRBD1 (6 bases). In germline, CDR1 is SQVTM, CDR2 ANQGSEA. The V end was cut by 6 bases, the J end by 2 bases, with 13 bases between. This CDR3 contains 13 residues. The DNA for the CDR3 is TGCAGCGTCCAACAGGGAGTGAACTATGGCTACACCTTC. Amino acids: CSVQQGVNYGYTF.

The V call is TRBV13, the J call TRBJ2-7, with a tentative D call TRBD1 (6 bases). The V end lost 3 bases, the J end lost 1 base, and 7 bases lay between the germline ends. The CDR3 loop spans 13 amino acids. Germline V gene data show CDR1 as PRHDT and CDR2 as FYEKMQ (reference sequence). Here the CDR3 reads CASSFDRSYEQYF. Here the CDR3 DNA reads TGTGCCAGCAGCTTCGACAGGTCCTACGAGCAGTACTTC. The full variable domain, its missing parts supplied by reference TRBV13 and TRBJ2-7, is AAGVIQSPRHLIKEKRETATLKCYPIPRHDTVYWYQQGPGQDPQFLISFYEKMQSDKGSIPDRFSAQQFSDYHSELNMSSLELGDSALYFCASSFDRSYEQYFGPGTRLTVT.

This chain connects TRBV19 to TRBJ2-5; tentatively, D is TRBD1 (5 bases). V lost 4 bases and J lost 7, with 16 bases in between. This CDR3 is 14 amino acids long. Germline CDR1 is LNHDA and CDR2 is SQIVND (reference sequence). This CDR3 reads CASSTAGFDATQYF. The CDR3 DNA is TGTGCCAGTAGTACGGCAGGGTTCGATGCGACCCAGTACTTC. Supplemented by reference TRBV19 and TRBJ2-5, the full variable domain reads DGGITQSPKYLFRKEGQNVTLSCEQNLNHDAMYWYRQDPGQGLRLIYYSQIVNDFQKGDIAEGYSVSREKKESFPLTVTSAQKNPTAFYLCASSTAGFDATQYFGPGTRLLVL.

This rearrangement joins TRBV5-1 to TRBJ2-2; no reliable D call. CDR1 and CDR2 from the germline V gene are SGHRS and YFSETQ. The ends were cut back, 0 bases at V and 7 bases at J, with 4 bases in the middle. This CDR3 is 12 amino acids long. CDR3 bases: TGCGCCAGCAGCTTGGGAGGCGGGGAGCTGTTTTTT. This translates into CASSLGGGELFF.

This clone showed up just once. The rearrangement links TRBV6-5 to TRBJ2-7, with 7 nucleotides matching TRBD1. Germline V gene data show CDR1 as MNHEY and CDR2 as SVGAGI. The CDR3 runs 14 residues. With 7 bases clipped from V and 3 bases from J, the junction kept 9 bases outside the gene matches. Here the CDR3 DNA reads TGTGCCAGCACCCGGACAGGAACCTTCTACGAGCAGTACTTC. The encoded protein is CASTRTGTFYEQYF.

The CDR3 sequence is CASGLGQGSDTQYF. For the CDR3, the DNA is TGTGCTAGTGGTTTGGGCCAGGGATCAGATACGCAGTATTTT. V usage is TRBV12-5 and J usage is TRBJ2-3, with D possibly matching TRBD1 (5 bases). The CDR3 consists of 14 residues. Between the trimmed V and J ends, which lost 1 base and 4 bases, there was a span of 9 bases. The V gene's germline CDR1 is LGHNT and CDR2 FRNRAP.